These T cell receptor beta chains were read from a single sample in a study of T-cell memory formation after mild COVID-19. TCRdb reanalysed the 5' RACE reads using MiXCR and keeps one entry per CDR3 protein. The repertoire holds tens of thousands of distinct CDR3 sequences, with about 14% as singletons. Sequenced sample: PBMCs or a T cell subset sorted from them (not recorded which). Receptors originate from an adult woman who had mild COVID-19 (a few samples of this study predate the infection). Cell type and time point are not known. The CDR3 runs from the conserved cysteine through the conserved F or W. A D gene is named only where the DNA matches it firmly. Clone size, where shown, is once, few, many, or a class for clones that have expanded.

size,J,D,V,DNA,CDR3
many,TRBJ2-1,NA,TRBV29-1,TGCAGCGTTCCCCTCGGTAGGGGGTCGGATGAGCAGTTCTTC,CSVPLGRGSDEQFF
many,TRBJ2-6,NA,TRBV6-6,TGTGCCAGCAGTTACGGGGTCAGCCACCACTCTGGGGCCAACGTCCTGACTTTC,CASSYGVSHHSGANVLTF
NA,TRBJ2-7,TRBD2,TRBV19,TGTGCCAGTAGTATAGTTGGCGGGAGCGAAGAGCAGTACTTC,CASSIVGGSEEQYF
few,TRBJ2-7,TRBD2,TRBV4-3,TGCGCCAGCAGCCAAGAAAGAATCCCTAGCGGCTACGAGCAGTACTTC,CASSQERIPSGYEQYF
few,TRBJ2-1,NA,TRBV12-3/TRBV12-4,TGTGCCAGCAGTCATCCGGACTCGACGGGGTGGGGTGAGCAGTTCTTC,CASSHPDSTGWGEQFF
few,TRBJ2-3,TRBD1,TRBV5-1,TGCGCCAGCAGCTGGAAGGGACAGGGTCGACTCACAGATACGCAGTATTTT,CASSWKGQGRLTDTQYF
NA,TRBJ2-3,NA,TRBV24-1,TGTGCCACCAGTGACCCGGGACCCCCCCTGCAGTATTTT,CATSDPGPPLQYF
few,TRBJ2-5,TRBD2,TRBV7-9,TGTGCCAGCAGCCCCTTACTAGCGGTACTAGAGACCCAGTACTTC,CASSPLLAVLETQYF
few,TRBJ2-2,TRBD1,TRBV7-6,TGTGCCAGCAGGCCGACAGGGGAGGCCGGGGAGCTGTTTTTT,CASRPTGEAGELFF
NA,TRBJ1-2,TRBD1,TRBV29-1,TGCAGCGTTGGTCCTCTTGGGCAGGGGGGTTATGGCTACACCTTC,CSVGPLGQGGYGYTF
few,TRBJ2-7,TRBD2,TRBV27,TGTGCCAGCAGTTTAGGGGGGGTCCTGACCTACGAGCAGTACTTC,CASSLGGVLTYEQYF
many,TRBJ2-7,NA,TRBV5-1,TGCGCCAGCAGCTTGAGGGGTCTCTACGAGCAGTACTTC,CASSLRGLYEQYF
few,TRBJ2-3,NA,TRBV27,TGTGCCAGCAGTTTATTCGGGTTTAGCACAGATACGCAGTATTTT,CASSLFGFSTDTQYF
NA,TRBJ2-7,NA,TRBV6-5,TGTGCCAGCAGTTACTCCTCGTCGGGCTACGAGCAGTACTTC,CASSYSSSGYEQYF
NA,TRBJ2-7,NA,TRBV5-1,TGCGCCAGCAGCTTGGAGGCGCGGTACGAGCAGTACTTC,CASSLEARYEQYF
few,TRBJ2-3,NA,TRBV20-1,TGCAGTGCTAGAGATCTTGCGGAGACTAGCACAGATACGCAGTATTTT,CSARDLAETSTDTQYF
many,TRBJ2-3,NA,TRBV4-3,TGCGCCAGCAGCCAAGAAGGAGACTTTGGCAGAACAGATACGCAGTATTTT,CASSQEGDFGRTDTQYF